Described below is a single T cell receptor beta chain sequence and its context. The data were produced by immunoSEQ multiplex PCR, yet TCRdb's version contains in-frame clones alone and is incomplete. The sample has over 150,000 clones; 85% to 95% are singletons. This sample is drawn from a study of blood T cell repertoires in COVID-19. Study-level background: Material from acute and convalescent COVID-19 was sourced from the United States, Italy and Spain. T cells, B-cell-depleted T cells, or PBMCs supplied cDNA or gDNA.

Germline CDR1 reads MNHNS; CDR2 reads SASEGT. The CDR3 consists of 16 residues. Trimming shortened V by 2 bases and J by 0 bases, and 10 bases separated the two germline ends. The chain links TRBV6-1 to TRBJ1-4; D may be TRBD1 (5 bases). The sequencing sample was made of peripheral blood. This clonotype was sampled from a man between 45 and 60 years old with acute or convalescent COVID-19. The CDR3 region has the DNA TGTGCCAGCAGTGAATTAGGGGCGGCAACTAATGAAAAACTGTTTTTT. It specifies CASSELGAATNEKLFF.